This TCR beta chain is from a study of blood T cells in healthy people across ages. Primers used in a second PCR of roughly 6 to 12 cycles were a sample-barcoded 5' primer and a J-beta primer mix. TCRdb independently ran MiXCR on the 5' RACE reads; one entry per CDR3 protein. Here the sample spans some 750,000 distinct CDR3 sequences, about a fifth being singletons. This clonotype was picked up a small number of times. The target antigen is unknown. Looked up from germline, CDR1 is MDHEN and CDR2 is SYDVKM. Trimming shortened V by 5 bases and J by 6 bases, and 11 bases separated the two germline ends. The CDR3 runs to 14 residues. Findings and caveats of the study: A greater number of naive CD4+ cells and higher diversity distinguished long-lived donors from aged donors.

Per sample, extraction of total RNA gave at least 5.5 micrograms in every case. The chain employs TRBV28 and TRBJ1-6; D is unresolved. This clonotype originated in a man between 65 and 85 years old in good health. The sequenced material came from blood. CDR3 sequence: CASSLGMANSPLHF. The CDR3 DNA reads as TGTGCCAGCAGTCTGGGTATGGCTAATTCACCCCTCCACTTT.